These 18 T cell receptor beta chains came from one sample sequenced in a study of post-analysis software for immune sequencing data. Sequencing libraries made from TCR beta cDNA carried unique molecular identifiers. Each CDR3 protein gets one entry after TCRdb re-called the PCR reads with MiXCR. The sample yields about 160,000 distinct CDR3 sequences, under 40% seen once. Sequencing was performed on blood, taken after autologous hematopoietic stem cell transplantation. The receptors here all came from a girl between 5 and 17 years old with multiple sclerosis.

This clonotype was seen more than once but under ten times. This chain links TRBV7-9 with TRBJ1-1, with TRBD1 identical over 9 bases. V lost 0 bases and J lost 3; bases outside the gene matches: 2. There are 15 residues in the CDR3. CDR1 and CDR2 (germline): SEHNR, FQNEAQ (reference sequence). In DNA, the CDR3 is TGTGCCAGCAGCTTAGCGACAGGGGGGGACACTGAAGCTTTCTTT. It encodes CASSLATGGDTEAFF.

This chain uses TRBV20-1 with TRBJ2-1; tentatively, D is TRBD1 or TRBD2 (5 bases each). The V gene lost 2 bases and the J gene lost 9 bases, with 23 bases spanning the gap. The CDR3 sequence is 16 residues long. In germline, CDR1 is DFQATT, CDR2 SNEGSKA (reference sequence). The CDR3 DNA is TGCAGTGCTAGACCCGCACGAACTGCTACGGGGCTTGAGCAGTTCTTC. Its translation: CSARPARTATGLEQFF.

The gene calls are TRBV28 and TRBJ2-5, with D hard to call. This CDR3 is 14 amino acids long. The V end was cut by 2 bases, the J end by 5 bases, with 12 bases between. Per germline, CDR1 MDHEN and CDR2 SYDVKM. The CDR3 bases are TGTGCCAGCAGTTTAGCCCTCGATTGGGAGACCCAGTACTTC. Its protein is CASSLALDWETQYF.

The V and J genes are TRBV11-2 and TRBJ2-1, with D tentatively TRBD1 or TRBD2 (5 bases each). Looked up from germline, CDR1 is SGHAT and CDR2 is FQNNGV. Trimming shortened V by 2 bases and J by 9 bases, and 8 bases separated the two germline ends. This CDR3 spans 12 amino acids. The CDR3 coding sequence is TGTGCCAGCAGCTTAAGAGGGGTTGAGCAGTTCTTC. It encodes CASSLRGVEQFF.

This clonotype has only a few counts. The genes are TRBV20-1 and TRBJ2-5; unclear D gene. The germline V gene encodes CDR1 DFQATT and CDR2 SNEGSKA (reference sequence). Trimming stripped 0 bases from V and 2 bases from J, with 22 bases between. This CDR3 has 18 residues. CDR3 residues: CSARDPIHPSDTQETQYF. CDR3 nucleotide sequence: TGCAGTGCTAGAGATCCCATCCACCCTTCGGATACACAAGAGACCCAGTACTTC.

Only a few counts were recorded for this clonotype. This CDR3 is CASSLGAQETQYF. Written as DNA, the CDR3 is TGCGCCAGCAGCTTGGGGGCCCAAGAGACCCAGTACTTC. The chain carries TRBV5-1 and TRBJ2-5; unclear D gene. Trimming shortened V by 0 bases and J by 1 base, and 4 bases separated the two germline ends. Germline assignment: CDR1 SGHRS and CDR2 YFSETQ. This CDR3 spans 13 amino acids.

The genes are TRBV7-2 and TRBJ2-1; D tentatively fits TRBD1 or TRBD2 (6 bases each). CDR1 and CDR2 from the germline V gene are SGHTA and FQGNSA. The CDR3 covers 15 residues. V was shortened by 0 bases and J by 8 bases, with 14 bases between the two germline ends. DNA of the CDR3: TGTGCCAGCAGCTTAGCGGGGGGCCTGGAGGATGAGCAGTTCTTC. This sequence encodes CASSLAGGLEDEQFF.

The J gene is TRBJ1-1, the V gene TRBV20-1; TRBD1 aligns across 8 bases. The germline gives CDR1 DFQATT, CDR2 SNEGSKA (reference sequence). Trimming cost V 3 bases and J 11 bases; bases outside gene matches: 11. This CDR3 is built from 13 residues. The DNA for the CDR3 is TGCAGTGCTAGTCCCGACAGGGGTCGAGTCGCTTTCTTT. The encoded protein is CSASPDRGRVAFF.

The V and J genes are TRBV24-1 and TRBJ2-1; D call uncertain. Germline V CDR1 and CDR2: KGHDR, SFDVKD. The CDR3 sequence is 15 residues long. The ends were cut back, 5 bases at V and 5 bases at J, with 15 bases in the middle. CDR3 region: CATSGQKPYNNEQFF. In nucleotides, the CDR3 is TGTGCCACCAGTGGCCAGAAGCCTTATAACAATGAGCAGTTCTTC.

This clonotype was detected ten times or more. The chain employs TRBV27 and TRBJ2-5; TRBD2 aligns across 9 bases. V was clipped by 6 bases and J by 2 bases; unmatched bases: 4. The V gene's germline CDR1 is MNHEY and CDR2 SMNVEV (reference sequence). The CDR3 length is 14 residues. DNA of the CDR3: TGTGCCAGCAGCCCTAGCGGGGAACAAGAGACCCAGTACTTC. It codes for CASSPSGEQETQYF.

The V gene is TRBV27, the J gene TRBJ2-6, with unresolved D. From germline, CDR1 is MNHEY and CDR2 SMNVEV (reference sequence). V gave up 5 bases and J gave up 3 bases, with 17 bases separating them. The length of the CDR3 is 17 residues. The CDR3: CASSPPRSGIGANVLTF. As DNA, the CDR3 is TGTGCCAGCAGTCCCCCGAGGTCCGGCATTGGGGCCAACGTCCTGACTTTC.

The chain has TRBV20-1 and TRBJ2-3; no definite D call. The germline V gene has CDR1 DFQATT and CDR2 SNEGSKA (reference sequence). V was shortened by 6 bases and J by 6 bases, with 10 bases between the two germline ends. The CDR3 is 11 residues long. The CDR3 is CSAREVDTQYF. The CDR3, as DNA: TGCAGTGCCCGAGAGGTTGATACGCAGTATTTT.

The CDR3 is CSARAKGISYNEQFF. The DNA of the CDR3 is TGCAGTGCTAGAGCTAAAGGGATCTCCTACAATGAGCAGTTCTTC. This chain uses TRBV20-1 with TRBJ2-1; the D is unclear. This CDR3 has 15 residues. With 1 base removed from V and 0 bases from J, the gap between germline ends came to 10 bases. Germline V gives CDR1 DFQATT, CDR2 SNEGSKA (reference sequence).

CDR3 loop: CASSIGEGLAGVVSGANVLTF. CDR3 DNA sequence: TGTGCCAGTAGTATCGGTGAGGGGCTAGCGGGTGTGGTCTCTGGGGCCAACGTCCTGACTTTC. The V gene is TRBV19, the J gene TRBJ2-6; TRBD2 matches at 8 bases. CDR1 and CDR2 from the germline V gene are LNHDA and SQIVND (reference sequence). The CDR3 totals 21 residues. Unmatched junction bases numbered 16, after V lost 3 bases and J lost 0 bases. Combining the CDR3 with reference TRBV19 and TRBJ2-6 gives the whole variable domain DGGITQSPKYLFRKEGQNVTLSCEQNLNHDAMYWYRQDPGQGLRLIYYSQIVNDFQKGDIAEGYSVSREKKESFPLTVTSAQKNPTAFYLCASSIGEGLAGVVSGANVLTFGAGSRLTVL.

This chain uses TRBV6-6 with TRBJ1-6; D is ambiguous. Trimming removed 6 bases from V and 0 bases from J, with 15 bases in between. CDR3 size: 17 residues. Germline lookup yields CDR1 MNHNY and CDR2 SVGAGI (reference sequence). This CDR3 is CASRPLDRSSYNSPLHF. In DNA form, the CDR3 reads TGTGCCAGCAGGCCCTTGGACCGTAGCTCCTATAATTCACCCCTCCACTTT.

The J gene is TRBJ2-1, the V gene TRBV20-1; 8 bases are shared with TRBD1. This CDR3 contains 15 residues. The junction had 6 bases not matched to a gene; V was cut back by 0 bases and J by 5 bases. CDR1 and CDR2 (germline): DFQATT, SNEGSKA (reference sequence). Here the CDR3 reads CSARDRGRMNNEQFF. For the CDR3, the DNA is TGCAGTGCTAGAGACAGGGGGCGCATGAACAATGAGCAGTTCTTC.

On this clonotype: Possible read error: a much larger clone is one base away. V usage is TRBV29-1 and J usage is TRBJ2-7, with 8 bases identical to TRBD1. The CDR3 runs 13 residues. V dropped 3 bases and J dropped 6; count of bases not matched to a gene: 7. The germline CDR1 and CDR2 sequences are SQVTM and ANQGSEA. As DNA, the CDR3 is TGCAGCGTTGACAGGACAGGGTGGGGCGAGCAGTACTTC. Protein: CSVDRTGWGEQYF.

To note about this clonotype: This may be a read error: a much more frequent sequence differs by one nucleotide. The rearrangement uses TRBV10-3 and TRBJ2-7; D is uncertain. The CDR3 consists of 13 residues. The V and J ends lost 10 bases and 4 bases respectively, with 17 bases between them. Germline V CDR1 and CDR2: ENHRY, SYGVKD. Here the CDR3 DNA reads TGTGCCACCCAAGGAAGTTCGTGTTACGAGCAGTACTTC. Amino acid sequence: CATQGSSCYEQYF.